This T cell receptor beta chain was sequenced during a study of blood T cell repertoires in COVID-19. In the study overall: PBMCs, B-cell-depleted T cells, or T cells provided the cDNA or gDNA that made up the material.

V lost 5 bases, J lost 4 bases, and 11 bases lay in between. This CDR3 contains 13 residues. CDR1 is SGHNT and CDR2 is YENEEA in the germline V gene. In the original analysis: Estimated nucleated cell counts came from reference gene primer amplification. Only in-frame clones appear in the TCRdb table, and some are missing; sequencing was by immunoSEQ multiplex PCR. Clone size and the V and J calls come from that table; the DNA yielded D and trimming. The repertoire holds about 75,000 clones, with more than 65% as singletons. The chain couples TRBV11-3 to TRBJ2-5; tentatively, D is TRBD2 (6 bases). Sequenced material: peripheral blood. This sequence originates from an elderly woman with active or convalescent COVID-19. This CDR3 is CASSPPRGETQYF. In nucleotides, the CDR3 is TGTGCCAGCAGCCCCCCGCGGGGAGAGACCCAGTACTTC.